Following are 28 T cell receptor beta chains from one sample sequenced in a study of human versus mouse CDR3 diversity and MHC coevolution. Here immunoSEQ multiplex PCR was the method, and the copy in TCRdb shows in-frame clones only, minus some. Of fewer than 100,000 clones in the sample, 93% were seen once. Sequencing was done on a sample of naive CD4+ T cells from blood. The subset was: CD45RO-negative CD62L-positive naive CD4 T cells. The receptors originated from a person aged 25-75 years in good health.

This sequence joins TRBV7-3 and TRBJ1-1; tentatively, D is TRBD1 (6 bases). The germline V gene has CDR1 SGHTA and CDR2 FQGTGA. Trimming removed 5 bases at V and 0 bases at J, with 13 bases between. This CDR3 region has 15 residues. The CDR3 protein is CASSPQGSMNTEAFF. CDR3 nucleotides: TGTGCCAGCAGCCCTCAGGGGTCGATGAACACTGAAGCTTTCTTT. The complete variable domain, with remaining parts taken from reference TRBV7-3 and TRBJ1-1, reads GAGVSQTPSNKVTEKGKYVELRCDPISGHTALYWYRQSLGQGPEFLIYFQGTGAADDSGLPNDRFFAVRPEGSVSTLKIQRTERGDSAVYLCASSPQGSMNTEAFFGQGTRLTVV.

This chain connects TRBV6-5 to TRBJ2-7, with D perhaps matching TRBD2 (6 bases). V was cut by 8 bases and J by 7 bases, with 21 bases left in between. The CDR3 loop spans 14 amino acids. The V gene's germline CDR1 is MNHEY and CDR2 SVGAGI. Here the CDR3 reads CASGGMAKRREQYF. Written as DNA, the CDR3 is TGTGCCAGCGGGGGGATGGCCAAGCGCCGGGAGCAGTACTTC.

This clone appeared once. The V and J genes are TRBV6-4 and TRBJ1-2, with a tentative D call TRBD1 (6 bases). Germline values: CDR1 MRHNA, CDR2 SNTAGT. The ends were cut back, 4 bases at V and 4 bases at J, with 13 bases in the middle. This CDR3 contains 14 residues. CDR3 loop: CASSVGGAGYGYTF. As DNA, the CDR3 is TGTGCCAGCAGTGTAGGGGGAGCTGGCTATGGCTACACCTTC.

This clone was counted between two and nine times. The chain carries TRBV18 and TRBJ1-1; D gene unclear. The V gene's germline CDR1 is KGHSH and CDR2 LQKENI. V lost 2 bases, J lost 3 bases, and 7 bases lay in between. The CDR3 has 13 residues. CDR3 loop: CASSPGEDTEAFF. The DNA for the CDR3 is TGTGCCAGCTCACCAGGGGAGGACACTGAAGCTTTCTTT.

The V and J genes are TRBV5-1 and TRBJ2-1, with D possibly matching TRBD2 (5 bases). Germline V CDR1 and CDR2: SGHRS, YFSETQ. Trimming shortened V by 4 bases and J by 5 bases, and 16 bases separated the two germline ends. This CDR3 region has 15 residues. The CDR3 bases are TGCGCCAGCAGCCCCCTGCGGGCGGATAACAATGAGCAGTTCTTC. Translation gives CASSPLRADNNEQFF.

In nucleotides, the CDR3 is TGTGCCAGCAGCTTAAGCGCCGTACCCTACGAGCAGTACTTC. Amino acid sequence: CASSLSAVPYEQYF. The chain combines TRBV7-8 with TRBJ2-7, with no clear D. CDR3 length equals 14 residues. Trimming took 2 bases from V and 2 from J, leaving 10 bases between them. Germline V gene lookup returns CDR1 SGHVS and CDR2 FQNEAQ.

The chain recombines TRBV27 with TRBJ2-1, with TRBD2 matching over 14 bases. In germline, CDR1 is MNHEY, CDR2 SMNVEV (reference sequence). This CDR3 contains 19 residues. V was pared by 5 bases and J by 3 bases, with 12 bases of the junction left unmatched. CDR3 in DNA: TGTGCCAGCAGTCCCCGTACGACTAGCGGGAGGGTGATCTACAATGAGCAGTTCTTC. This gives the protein CASSPRTTSGRVIYNEQFF.

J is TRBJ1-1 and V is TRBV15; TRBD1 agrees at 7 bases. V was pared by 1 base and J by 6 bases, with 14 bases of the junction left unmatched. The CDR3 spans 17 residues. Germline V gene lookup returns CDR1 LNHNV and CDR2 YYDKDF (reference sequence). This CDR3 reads CATSRAPNPGQGAEAFF. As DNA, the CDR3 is TGTGCCACCAGCAGAGCCCCGAATCCGGGCCAGGGGGCTGAAGCTTTCTTT. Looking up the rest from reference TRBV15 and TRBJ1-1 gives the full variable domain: DAMVIQNPRYQVTQFGKPVTLSCSQTLNHNVMYWYQQKSSQAPKLLFHYYDKDFNNEADTPDNFQSRRPNTSFCFLDIRSPGLGDTAMYLCATSRAPNPGQGAEAFFGQGTRLTVV.

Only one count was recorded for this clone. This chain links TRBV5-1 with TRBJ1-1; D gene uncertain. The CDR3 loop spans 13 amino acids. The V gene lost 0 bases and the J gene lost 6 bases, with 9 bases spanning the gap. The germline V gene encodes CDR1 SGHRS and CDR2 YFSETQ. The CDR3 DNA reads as TGCGCCAGCAGCTTGGCGGGTACCGCTGAAGCTTTCTTT. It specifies CASSLAGTAEAFF.

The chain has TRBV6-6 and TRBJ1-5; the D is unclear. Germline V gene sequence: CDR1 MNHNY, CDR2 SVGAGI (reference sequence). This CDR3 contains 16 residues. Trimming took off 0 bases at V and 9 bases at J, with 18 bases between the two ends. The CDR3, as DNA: TGTGCCAGCAGTTACTCGGTCCGGCCGGAGCTGACGCCCCAGCATTTT. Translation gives CASSYSVRPELTPQHF.

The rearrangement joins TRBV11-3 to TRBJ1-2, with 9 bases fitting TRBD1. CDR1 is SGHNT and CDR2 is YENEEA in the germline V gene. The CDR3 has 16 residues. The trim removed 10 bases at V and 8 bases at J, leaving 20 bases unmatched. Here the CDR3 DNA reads TGTGCCATCCCCAGGTACCCGGGACAGGGTATATGGGGCTACACCTTC. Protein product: CAIPRYPGQGIWGYTF.

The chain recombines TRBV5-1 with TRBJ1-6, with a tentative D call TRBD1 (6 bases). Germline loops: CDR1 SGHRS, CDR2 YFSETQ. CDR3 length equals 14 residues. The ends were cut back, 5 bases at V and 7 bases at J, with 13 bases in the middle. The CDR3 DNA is TGCGCCAGCAGTCCCGGGACACCGAATTCACCCCTCCACTTT. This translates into CASSPGTPNSPLHF. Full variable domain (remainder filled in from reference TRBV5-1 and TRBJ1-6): KAGVTQTPRYLIKTRGQQVTLSCSPISGHRSVSWYQQTPGQGLQFLFEYFSETQRNKGNFPGRFSGRQFSNSRSEMNVSTLELGDSALYLCASSPGTPNSPLHFGNGTRLTVT.

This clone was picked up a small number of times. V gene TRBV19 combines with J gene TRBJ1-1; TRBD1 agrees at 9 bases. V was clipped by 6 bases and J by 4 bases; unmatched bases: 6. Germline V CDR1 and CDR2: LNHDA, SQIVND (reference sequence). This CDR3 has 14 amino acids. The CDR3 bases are TGTGCCAGTAGCCCGGGACAGGGTGCCACTGAAGCTTTCTTT. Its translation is CASSPGQGATEAFF.

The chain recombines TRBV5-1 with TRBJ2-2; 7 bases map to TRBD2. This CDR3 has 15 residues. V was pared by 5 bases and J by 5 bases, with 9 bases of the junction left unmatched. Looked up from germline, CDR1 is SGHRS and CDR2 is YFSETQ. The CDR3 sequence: CASSIQGGDTGELFF. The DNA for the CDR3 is TGCGCCAGCAGTATCCAGGGAGGGGATACCGGGGAGCTGTTTTTT.

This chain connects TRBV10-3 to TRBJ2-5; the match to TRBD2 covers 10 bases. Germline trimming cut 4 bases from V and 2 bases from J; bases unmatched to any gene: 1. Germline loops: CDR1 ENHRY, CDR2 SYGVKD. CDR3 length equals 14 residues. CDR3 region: CAISGTSGQETQYF. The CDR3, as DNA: TGTGCCATCAGTGGGACTAGCGGTCAAGAGACCCAGTACTTC.

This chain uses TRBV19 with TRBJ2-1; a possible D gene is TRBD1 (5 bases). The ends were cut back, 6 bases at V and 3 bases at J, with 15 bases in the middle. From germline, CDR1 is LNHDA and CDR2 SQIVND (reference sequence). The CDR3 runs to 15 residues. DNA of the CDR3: TGTGCCAGTAGCCCCCAAGGGGCCCTCTACAATGAGCAGTTCTTC. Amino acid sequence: CASSPQGALYNEQFF.

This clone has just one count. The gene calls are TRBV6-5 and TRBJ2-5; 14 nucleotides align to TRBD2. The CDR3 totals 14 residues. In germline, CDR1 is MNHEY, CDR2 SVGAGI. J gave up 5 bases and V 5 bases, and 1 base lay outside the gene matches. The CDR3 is CASSGTSGSETQYF. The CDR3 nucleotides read TGTGCCAGCAGTGGGACTAGCGGGAGTGAGACCCAGTACTTC.

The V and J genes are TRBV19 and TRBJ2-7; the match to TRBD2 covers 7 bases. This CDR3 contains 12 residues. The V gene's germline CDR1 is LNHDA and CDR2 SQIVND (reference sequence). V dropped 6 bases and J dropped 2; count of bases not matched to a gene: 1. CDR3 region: CASSGGTYEQYF. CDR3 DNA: TGTGCCAGTAGCGGGGGGACCTACGAGCAGTACTTC.

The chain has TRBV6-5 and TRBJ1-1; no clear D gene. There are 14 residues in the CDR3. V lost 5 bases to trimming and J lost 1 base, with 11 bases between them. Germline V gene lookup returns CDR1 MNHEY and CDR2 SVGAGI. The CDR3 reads CASSTIAGNTEAFF. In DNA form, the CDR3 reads TGTGCCAGCAGTACGATAGCTGGGAACACTGAAGCTTTCTTT.

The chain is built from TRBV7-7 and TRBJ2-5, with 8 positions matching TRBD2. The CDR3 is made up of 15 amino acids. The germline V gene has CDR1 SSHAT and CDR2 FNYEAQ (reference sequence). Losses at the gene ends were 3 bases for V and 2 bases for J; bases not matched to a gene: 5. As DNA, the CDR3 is TGTGCCAGCAGCTTTCAAGCGGGAGAACAAGAGACCCAGTACTTC. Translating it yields CASSFQAGEQETQYF.

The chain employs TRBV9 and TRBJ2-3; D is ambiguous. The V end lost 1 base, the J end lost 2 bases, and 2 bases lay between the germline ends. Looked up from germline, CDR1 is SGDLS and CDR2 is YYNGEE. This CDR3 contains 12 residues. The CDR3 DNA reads TGTGCCAGCAGCGTACTCACAGATACGCAGTATTTT. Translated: CASSVLTDTQYF.

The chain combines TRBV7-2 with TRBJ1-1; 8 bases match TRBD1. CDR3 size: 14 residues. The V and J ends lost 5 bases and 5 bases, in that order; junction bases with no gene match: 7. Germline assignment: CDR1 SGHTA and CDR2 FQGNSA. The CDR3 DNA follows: TGTGCCAGCAGCGCCGACAGACAGGGGACTGAAGCTTTCTTT. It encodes CASSADRQGTEAFF.

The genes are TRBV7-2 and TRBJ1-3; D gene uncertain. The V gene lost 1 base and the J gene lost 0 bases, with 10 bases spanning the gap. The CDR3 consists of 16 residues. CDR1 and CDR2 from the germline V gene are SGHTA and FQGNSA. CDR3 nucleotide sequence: TGTGCCAGCAGCTTAGACCCTGCGCCCTCTGGAAACACCATATATTTT. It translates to CASSLDPAPSGNTIYF.

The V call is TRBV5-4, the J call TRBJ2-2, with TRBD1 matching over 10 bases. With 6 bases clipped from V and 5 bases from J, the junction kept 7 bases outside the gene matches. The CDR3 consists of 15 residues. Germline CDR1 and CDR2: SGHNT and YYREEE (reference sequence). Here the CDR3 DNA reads TGTGCCAGCAACCCCGGGACAGGGGTAACCGGGGAGCTGTTTTTT. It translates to CASNPGTGVTGELFF.

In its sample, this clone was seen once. CDR3 sequence: CASSQQENTEAFF. DNA for the CDR3: TGTGCCAGCAGCCAACAGGAGAACACTGAAGCTTTCTTT. The rearrangement links TRBV11-3 to TRBJ1-1, with a tentative D call TRBD1 (5 bases). V lost 5 bases, J lost 1 base, and 8 bases lay in between. Germline assignment: CDR1 SGHNT and CDR2 YENEEA. This CDR3 has 13 residues. The complete variable domain, with remaining parts taken from reference TRBV11-3 and TRBJ1-1, reads EAGVVQSPRYKIIEKKQPVAFWCNPISGHNTLYWYLQNLGQGPELLIRYENEEAVDDSQLPKDRFSAERLKGVDSTLKIQPAELGDSAVYLCASSQQENTEAFFGQGTRLTVV.

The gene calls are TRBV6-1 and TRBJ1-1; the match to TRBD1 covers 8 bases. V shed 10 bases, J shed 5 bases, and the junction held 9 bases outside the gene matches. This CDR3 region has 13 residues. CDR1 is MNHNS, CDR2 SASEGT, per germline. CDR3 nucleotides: TGTGCCATTTCGGACAGGGCGAGTACTGAAGCTTTCTTT. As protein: CAISDRASTEAFF.

CDR3 DNA: TGTGCCAGCAGCCACAGGGGGCAAATCTCCTACGAGCAGTACTTC. Its protein product is CASSHRGQISYEQYF. The genes are TRBV19 and TRBJ2-7; the match to TRBD1 covers 9 bases. The germline V gene has CDR1 LNHDA and CDR2 SQIVND (reference sequence). J gave up 0 bases and V 9 bases, and 9 bases lay outside the gene matches. The CDR3 consists of 15 residues. Filled out from reference TRBV19 and TRBJ2-7, the complete variable domain reads DGGITQSPKYLFRKEGQNVTLSCEQNLNHDAMYWYRQDPGQGLRLIYYSQIVNDFQKGDIAEGYSVSREKKESFPLTVTSAQKNPTAFYLCASSHRGQISYEQYFGPGTRLTVT.

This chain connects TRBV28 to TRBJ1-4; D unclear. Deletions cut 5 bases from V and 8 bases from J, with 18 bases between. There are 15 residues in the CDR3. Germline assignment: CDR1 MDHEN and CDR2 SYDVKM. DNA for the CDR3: TGTGCCAGCAGTCGTTCAGGAGGCGTCAAGGAAAAACTGTTTTTT. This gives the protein CASSRSGGVKEKLFF.